These 29 T cell receptor beta chains originate from one sample sequenced in a study of control samples from healthy donors and cancer patients. Using immunoSEQ multiplex PCR, the repertoire was profiled, and TCRdb retains in-frame clones only, with some absent. The sample lists more than 150,000 clones, over 90% seen once, with 2% to 2.5% in the top ten. Sequencing was performed on blood. The receptors here all came from a man aged 50-60 years in good health.

This chain joins TRBV7-9 and TRBJ2-1; 8 bases align to TRBD1. J gave up 5 bases and V 7 bases, and 4 bases lay outside the gene matches. This CDR3 is built from 13 residues. The germline V gene has CDR1 SEHNR and CDR2 FQNEAQ (reference sequence). The CDR3 sequence: CASIRTGNNEQFF. In nucleotides, the CDR3 is TGTGCCAGCATCCGGACAGGGAACAATGAGCAGTTCTTC.

V is TRBV27 and J is TRBJ1-6; tentative D call: TRBD1 (5 bases). V was trimmed by 5 bases and J by 0 bases, leaving 11 bases between them. The CDR3 contains 16 residues. Germline CDR1 and CDR2: MNHEY and SMNVEV (reference sequence). In DNA form, the CDR3 reads TGTGCCAGCAGTCTGACAGTTAGCTCCTATAATTCACCCCTCCACTTT. The encoded protein is CASSLTVSSYNSPLHF.

The V call is TRBV9, the J call TRBJ2-1; 9 bases agree with TRBD2. The CDR3 sequence is 15 residues long. Trimming took 1 base from V and 6 from J; bases not matched to a gene: 5. Germline V gene sequence: CDR1 SGDLS, CDR2 YYNGEE. CDR3 sequence reads: CASSVSSGRPNEQFF. For the CDR3, the DNA is TGTGCCAGCAGCGTATCCAGCGGGAGGCCCAATGAGCAGTTCTTC. Combining the CDR3 with reference TRBV9 and TRBJ2-1 gives the whole variable domain DSGVTQTPKHLITATGQRVTLRCSPRSGDLSVYWYQQSLDQGLQFLIQYYNGEERAKGNILERFSAQQFPDLHSELNLSSLELGDSALYFCASSVSSGRPNEQFFGPGTRLTVL.

This clone appeared a single time. This chain uses TRBV3-1 (or the pseudogene TRBV3-2) with TRBJ1-4, with a weak D call TRBD1 (6 bases). The germline V and J ends were trimmed by 1 base and 6 bases, with 9 bases remaining between them. This CDR3 has 14 residues. In germline, CDR1 is LGHDT, CDR2 YNNKEL (reference sequence). The CDR3 nucleotides read TGTGCCAGCAGCCAAGCGGGGGCGGATGAAAAACTGTTTTTT. It translates to CASSQAGADEKLFF.

The V call is TRBV3-1 (or the pseudogene TRBV3-2), the J call TRBJ2-7; 7 bases map to TRBD2. The length of the CDR3 is 13 residues. The V segment lost 4 bases and the J segment 4 bases; nucleotides outside the gene matches: 4. Germline V gives CDR1 LGHDT, CDR2 YNNKEL (reference sequence). DNA of the CDR3: TGTGCCAGCAGCCGGGGCGGGAGATACGAGCAGTACTTC. It yields the protein CASSRGGRYEQYF.

The rearrangement uses TRBV18 and TRBJ1-2; the match to TRBD1 covers 7 bases. The junction had 6 bases not matched to a gene; V was cut back by 0 bases and J by 8 bases. Germline assignment: CDR1 KGHSH and CDR2 LQKENI. This CDR3 contains 14 residues. CDR3 in DNA: TGTGCCAGCTCACCACCGGGACAGCTAAGAGGCTACACCTTC. Amino acid sequence: CASSPPGQLRGYTF.

The chain carries TRBV7-2 and TRBJ2-7, with TRBD2 matching 9 bases. Germline lookup yields CDR1 SGHTA and CDR2 FQGNSA. The CDR3 covers 16 residues. Trimming removed 0 bases from V and 7 bases from J; junction bases left unmatched: 10. CDR3 in DNA: TGTGCCAGCAGCTTAGCCTCTAGCGGGACTTTGGGGGAGCAGTACTTC. Its protein is CASSLASSGTLGEQYF.

In this sample, this clone turned up once. The rearrangement joins TRBV19 to TRBJ2-2, with TRBD2 matching over 16 bases. Germline V gene sequence: CDR1 LNHDA, CDR2 SQIVND (reference sequence). The CDR3 length is 19 residues. Trimming removed 5 bases from V and 1 base from J; junction bases left unmatched: 7. The CDR3 sequence: CASSRGLAGGLLNTGELFF. The CDR3 DNA reads TGTGCCAGTAGTCGGGGACTAGCGGGAGGGTTACTGAACACCGGGGAGCTGTTTTTT.

This chain connects TRBV6-6 to TRBJ1-3; D unclear. This CDR3 is built from 17 residues. The V gene lost 5 bases and the J gene lost 2 bases, with 19 bases spanning the gap. Per the germline V gene, CDR1 is MNHNY and CDR2 is SVGAGI (reference sequence). CDR3 in DNA: TGTGCCAGCAGTCGCCGTTTCATTTCGCAGGCTGGAAACACCATATATTTT. It translates to CASSRRFISQAGNTIYF.

The chain employs TRBV7-8 and TRBJ2-4; no definite D call. CDR1 SGHVS and CDR2 FQNEAQ come from the germline V gene. The CDR3 length is 16 residues. With 0 bases removed from V and 0 bases from J, the gap between germline ends came to 9 bases. The CDR3 DNA follows: TGTGCCAGCAGCTTAGCGGAGCTGTTAGCCAAAAACATTCAGTACTTC. Translated: CASSLAELLAKNIQYF.

The chain links TRBV13 to TRBJ2-1; D may be TRBD2 (6 bases). Trimming removed 6 bases at V and 6 bases at J, with 18 bases between. Germline CDR1 is PRHDT and CDR2 is FYEKMQ (reference sequence). This CDR3 has 15 residues. For the CDR3, the DNA is TGTGCCAGCAGTCCCGGACTACCCCGGACCAATGAGCAGTTCTTC. It encodes CASSPGLPRTNEQFF. The variable domain in full, with the rest retrieved from reference TRBV13 and TRBJ2-1, is AAGVIQSPRHLIKEKRETATLKCYPIPRHDTVYWYQQGPGQDPQFLISFYEKMQSDKGSIPDRFSAQQFSDYHSELNMSSLELGDSALYFCASSPGLPRTNEQFFGPGTRLTVL.

The sample holds one count of this clone. V usage is TRBV4-1 and J usage is TRBJ1-2, with D perhaps TRBD1 (5 bases). Trimming pared 1 base from V and 6 bases from J, leaving 12 bases between. This CDR3 has 14 residues. Germline V gene lookup returns CDR1 MGHRA and CDR2 YSYEKL. CDR3 nucleotides: TGCGCCAGCAGCCAAGGTTTGAGGGGTGATGGCTACACCTTC. Translation gives CASSQGLRGDGYTF.

The chain joins TRBV20-1 to TRBJ2-7; weak D call: TRBD1 (6 bases). Germline values: CDR1 DFQATT, CDR2 SNEGSKA (reference sequence). This CDR3 is 14 amino acids long. Trimming cost V 3 bases and J 1 base, with 13 bases left between them. The CDR3 sequence is CSASFPGQSYEQYF. The CDR3, as DNA: TGCAGTGCTAGTTTCCCGGGACAATCCTACGAGCAGTACTTC.

The CDR3 loop reads CAWSVRGAGANVLTF. The CDR3 bases are TGTGCCTGGAGTGTACGGGGGGCTGGGGCCAACGTCCTGACTTTC. The chain carries TRBV30 and TRBJ2-6; 7 positions match TRBD2. Germline assignment: CDR1 GTSNPN and CDR2 SVGIG (reference sequence). The trim removed 0 bases at V and 2 bases at J, leaving 1 base unmatched. The CDR3 sequence is 15 residues long.

CDR3: CASSQDPMGGNTIYF. The CDR3 region has the DNA TGCGCCAGCAGCCAAGATCCCATGGGAGGAAACACCATATATTTT. The chain links TRBV4-1 to TRBJ1-3; no reliable D call. The germline V gene encodes CDR1 MGHRA and CDR2 YSYEKL. Trimming pared 0 bases from V and 4 bases from J, leaving 10 bases between. The CDR3 loop spans 15 amino acids.

The chain employs TRBV3-1 (or the pseudogene TRBV3-2) and TRBJ1-1; D call uncertain. The CDR3 runs 13 residues. Germline V gene data show CDR1 as LGHDT and CDR2 as YNNKEL (reference sequence). V lost 4 bases and J lost 0, with 6 bases in between. This CDR3 is CASSRILNTEAFF. For the CDR3, the DNA is TGTGCCAGCAGCCGGATACTGAACACTGAAGCTTTCTTT.

This clone was seen more than once but under ten times. The chain has TRBV2 and TRBJ1-4, with D possibly matching TRBD1 (6 bases). The germline CDR1 and CDR2 sequences are SNHLY and FYNNEI. V dropped 1 base and J dropped 11 bases, with 14 bases sitting between them. The CDR3 length is 14 residues. The CDR3 DNA sequence: TGTGCCAGCAGTGAAGGGAGGGGGACGGGGAAACTGTTTTTT. This codes for CASSEGRGTGKLFF.

The genes are TRBV29-1 and TRBJ1-2; TRBD1 is a possible D gene (5 bases). From germline, CDR1 is SQVTM and CDR2 ANQGSEA. V lost 6 bases and J lost 7, with 33 bases in between. There are 18 residues in the CDR3. Here the CDR3 DNA reads TGCAGCGTGGCCGGCTTAGGAACCGGAGGGGAGGCAGGCCGTGGCTACACCTTC. This sequence encodes CSVAGLGTGGEAGRGYTF. Complete variable domain (other parts from reference TRBV29-1 and TRBJ1-2): SAVISQKPSRDICQRGTSLTIQCQVDSQVTMMFWYRQQPGQSLTLIATANQGSEATYESGFVIDKFPISRPNLTFSTLTVSNMSPEDSSIYLCSVAGLGTGGEAGRGYTFGSGTRLTVV.

The chain is built from TRBV3-1 (or the pseudogene TRBV3-2) and TRBJ1-6; weak D call: TRBD1 (5 bases). The V and J ends lost 4 bases and 13 bases respectively, with 17 bases between them. The CDR3 has 14 residues. The germline V gene has CDR1 LGHDT and CDR2 YNNKEL (reference sequence). CDR3 in DNA: TGTGCCAGCAGCCTCCTGACAGTCCAAGGGCCCCTCCACTTT. Its translation: CASSLLTVQGPLHF.

The CDR3 region is CATSSLVGTGKTGELFF. CDR3 sequence (DNA): TGTGCCACCAGCAGCTTAGTCGGGACAGGAAAAACCGGGGAGCTGTTTTTT. The chain couples TRBV15 to TRBJ2-2; the match to TRBD1 covers 8 bases. CDR3 length: 17 amino acids. J gave up 5 bases and V 3 bases, and 11 bases lay outside the gene matches. CDR1 and CDR2 (germline): LNHNV, YYDKDF (reference sequence).

The rearrangement joins TRBV25-1 to TRBJ2-2; D not resolved. The CDR3 runs 14 residues. Germline V gives CDR1 MGHDK, CDR2 SYGVNS. Trimming stripped 5 bases from V and 1 base from J, with 8 bases between. CDR3 sequence reads: CASSPQRNTGELFF. CDR3 coding DNA: TGTGCCAGCAGTCCACAGCGGAACACCGGGGAGCTGTTTTTT.

The rearrangement joins TRBV5-6 to TRBJ1-2; 9 bases align to TRBD1. The CDR3 contains 14 residues. The V segment lost 0 bases and the J segment 9 bases; nucleotides outside the gene matches: 6. The germline gives CDR1 SGHDT, CDR2 YYEEEE. In DNA, the CDR3 is TGTGCCAGCAGCTTGGTAGACAGGGGGGTGCGCTACACCTTC. It is translated as CASSLVDRGVRYTF.

This rearrangement joins TRBV6-5 to TRBJ1-2; tentatively, D is TRBD1 (6 bases). V was shortened by 3 bases and J by 2 bases, with 13 bases between the two germline ends. CDR1 and CDR2 (germline): MNHEY, SVGAGI. This CDR3 has 15 residues. The CDR3 DNA reads as TGTGCCAGCAGTTATTCGGCAGGGGTGAACTATGGCTACACCTTC. Its translation is CASSYSAGVNYGYTF.

Only a few counts were recorded for this clone. The chain links TRBV4-1 to TRBJ1-3; possibly TRBD1 for D (5 bases). The germline V gene encodes CDR1 MGHRA and CDR2 YSYEKL. The CDR3 extends over 17 amino acids. Trimming stripped 0 bases from V and 0 bases from J, with 12 bases between. This chain's CDR3 is CASSQDRDAISGNTIYF. DNA for the CDR3: TGCGCCAGCAGCCAAGATCGGGACGCAATCTCTGGAAACACCATATATTTT.

This clone was observed a handful of times. The gene calls are TRBV18 and TRBJ2-7, with D perhaps TRBD2 (5 bases). Trimming stripped 4 bases from V and 3 bases from J, with 13 bases between. Looked up from germline, CDR1 is KGHSH and CDR2 is LQKENI. This CDR3 spans 14 amino acids. CDR3 sequence reads: CASSQGGGLYEQYF. DNA for the CDR3: TGTGCCAGCTCACAAGGAGGCGGGCTCTACGAGCAGTACTTC. Looking up the rest from reference TRBV18 and TRBJ2-7 gives the full variable domain: NAGVMQNPRHLVRRRGQEARLRCSPMKGHSHVYWYRQLPEEGLKFMVYLQKENIIDESGMPKERFSAEFPKEGPSILRIQQVVRGDSAAYFCASSQGGGLYEQYFGPGTRLTVT.

The chain carries TRBV5-1 and TRBJ2-2; the D gene could be TRBD1 or TRBD2 (5 bases each). V was shortened by 2 bases and J by 8 bases, with 13 bases between the two germline ends. The CDR3 loop spans 14 amino acids. Germline loops: CDR1 SGHRS, CDR2 YFSETQ. This CDR3 is CASSFTGGGGELFF. CDR3 DNA sequence: TGCGCCAGCAGCTTTACAGGAGGCGGAGGGGAGCTGTTTTTT.

The J gene is TRBJ2-7, the V gene TRBV24-1; D tentatively reads TRBD1 or TRBD2 (6 bases each). Germline CDR1 is KGHDR and CDR2 is SFDVKD. Deletions cut 0 bases from V and 5 bases from J, with 19 bases between. This CDR3 is 17 amino acids long. The CDR3 nucleotides read TGTGCCACCAGTGATTTGGAATTACGGAGGGGGTTGGACGAGCAGTACTTC. Translating gives CATSDLELRRGLDEQYF.

J is TRBJ2-1 and V is TRBV28, with D tentatively TRBD2 (6 bases). Between the trimmed V and J ends, which lost 7 bases and 4 bases, there was a span of 17 bases. This CDR3 has 15 residues. Per the germline V gene, CDR1 is MDHEN and CDR2 is SYDVKM. The CDR3 sequence is CASNLGGGGYNEQFF. The CDR3 bases are TGTGCCAGCAACTTGGGGGGAGGAGGTTACAATGAGCAGTTCTTC.

The V gene is TRBV15, the J gene TRBJ2-1, with 10 bases identical to TRBD1. Germline trimming cut 4 bases from V and 1 base from J; bases unmatched to any gene: 7. The CDR3 sequence is 17 residues long. Per the germline V gene, CDR1 is LNHNV and CDR2 is YYDKDF (reference sequence). The CDR3 protein is CATSKDRGTISYNEQFF. Written as DNA, the CDR3 is TGTGCCACCAGCAAGGACAGGGGGACAATTTCCTACAATGAGCAGTTCTTC.